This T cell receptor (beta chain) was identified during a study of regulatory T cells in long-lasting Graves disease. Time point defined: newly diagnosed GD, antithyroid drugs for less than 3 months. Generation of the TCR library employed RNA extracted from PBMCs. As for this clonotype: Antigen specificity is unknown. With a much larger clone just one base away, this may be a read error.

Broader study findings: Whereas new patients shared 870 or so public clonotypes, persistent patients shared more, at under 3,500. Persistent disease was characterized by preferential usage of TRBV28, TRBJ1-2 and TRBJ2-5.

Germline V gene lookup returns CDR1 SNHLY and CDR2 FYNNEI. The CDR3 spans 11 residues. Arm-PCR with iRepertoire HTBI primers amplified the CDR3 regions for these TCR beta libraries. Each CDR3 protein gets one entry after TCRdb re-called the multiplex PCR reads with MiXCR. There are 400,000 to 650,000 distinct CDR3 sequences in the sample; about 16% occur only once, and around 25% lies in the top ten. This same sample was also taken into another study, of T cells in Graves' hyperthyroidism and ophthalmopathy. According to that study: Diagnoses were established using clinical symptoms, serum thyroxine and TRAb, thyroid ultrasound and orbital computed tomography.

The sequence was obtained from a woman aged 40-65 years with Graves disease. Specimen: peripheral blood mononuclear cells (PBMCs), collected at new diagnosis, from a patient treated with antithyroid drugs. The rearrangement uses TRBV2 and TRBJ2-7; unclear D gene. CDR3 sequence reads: CTSRSAYEQYF. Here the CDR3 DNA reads TGTACCAGCAGGTCAGCCTACGAGCAGTACTTC.